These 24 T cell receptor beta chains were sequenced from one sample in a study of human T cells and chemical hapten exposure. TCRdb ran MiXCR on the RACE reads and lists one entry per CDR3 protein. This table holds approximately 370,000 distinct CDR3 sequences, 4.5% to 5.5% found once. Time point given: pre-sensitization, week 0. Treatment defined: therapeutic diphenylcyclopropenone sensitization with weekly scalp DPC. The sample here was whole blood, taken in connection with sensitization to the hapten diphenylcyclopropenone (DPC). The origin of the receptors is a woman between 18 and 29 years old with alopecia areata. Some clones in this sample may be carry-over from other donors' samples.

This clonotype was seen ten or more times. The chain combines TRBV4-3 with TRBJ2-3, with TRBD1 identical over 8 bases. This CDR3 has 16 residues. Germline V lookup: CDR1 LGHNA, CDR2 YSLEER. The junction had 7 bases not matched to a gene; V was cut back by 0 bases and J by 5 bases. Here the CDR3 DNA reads TGCGCCAGCAGCCAAGAAGGGACAGGCGAGGAAGATACGCAGTATTTT. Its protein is CASSQEGTGEEDTQYF.

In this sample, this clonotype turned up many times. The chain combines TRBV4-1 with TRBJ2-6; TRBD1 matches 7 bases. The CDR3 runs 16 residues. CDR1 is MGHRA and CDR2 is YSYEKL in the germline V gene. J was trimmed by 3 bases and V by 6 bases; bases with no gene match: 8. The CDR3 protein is CASSRDSSGGANVLTF. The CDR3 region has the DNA TGCGCCAGCAGTCGGGACAGCTCGGGTGGGGCCAACGTCCTGACTTTC.

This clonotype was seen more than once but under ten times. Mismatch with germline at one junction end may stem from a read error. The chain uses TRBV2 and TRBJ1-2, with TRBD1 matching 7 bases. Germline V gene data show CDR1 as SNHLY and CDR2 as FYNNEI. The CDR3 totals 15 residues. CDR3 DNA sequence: TGTGCCAGCAGCGAAGGACAGGCCCTTAACTATGGCTACACCTTC. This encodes CASSEGQALNYGYTF.

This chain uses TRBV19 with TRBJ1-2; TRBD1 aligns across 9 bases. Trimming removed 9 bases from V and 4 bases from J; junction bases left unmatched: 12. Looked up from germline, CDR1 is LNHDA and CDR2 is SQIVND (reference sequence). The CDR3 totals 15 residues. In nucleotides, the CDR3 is TGTGCCAGCGCGGGAGATCACAGGGGGCTCTATGGCTACACCTTC. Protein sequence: CASAGDHRGLYGYTF.

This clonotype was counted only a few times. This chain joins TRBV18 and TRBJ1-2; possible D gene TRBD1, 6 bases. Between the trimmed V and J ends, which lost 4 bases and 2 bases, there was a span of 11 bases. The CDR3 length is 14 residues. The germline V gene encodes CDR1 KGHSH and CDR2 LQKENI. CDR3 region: CASSRTEENYGYTF. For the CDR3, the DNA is TGTGCCAGCTCACGGACAGAAGAAAACTATGGCTACACCTTC.

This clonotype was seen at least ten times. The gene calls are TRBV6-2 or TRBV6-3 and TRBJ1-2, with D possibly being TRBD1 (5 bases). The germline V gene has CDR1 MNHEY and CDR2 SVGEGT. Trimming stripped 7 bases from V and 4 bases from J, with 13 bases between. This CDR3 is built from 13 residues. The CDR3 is CASTQTAPYGYTF. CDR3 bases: TGTGCCAGCACCCAGACAGCCCCCTATGGCTACACCTTC.

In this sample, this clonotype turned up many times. The CDR3 DNA follows: TGTGCCAGCAGTACCCGGGACGAGCAGTACTTC. Its protein product is CASSTRDEQYF. The chain couples TRBV6-6 to TRBJ2-7; D remains ambiguous. V was clipped by 5 bases and J by 5 bases, with 7 bases between them. CDR1 and CDR2 (germline): MNHNY, SVGAGI (reference sequence). CDR3 length: 11 amino acids.

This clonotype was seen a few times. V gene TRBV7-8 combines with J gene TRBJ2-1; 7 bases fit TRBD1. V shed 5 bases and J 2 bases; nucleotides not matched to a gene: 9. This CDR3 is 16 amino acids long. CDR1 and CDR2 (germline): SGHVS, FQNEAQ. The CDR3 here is CASSQGKGAAYNEQFF. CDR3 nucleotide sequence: TGTGCCAGCAGCCAGGGGAAGGGGGCTGCCTACAATGAGCAGTTCTTC.

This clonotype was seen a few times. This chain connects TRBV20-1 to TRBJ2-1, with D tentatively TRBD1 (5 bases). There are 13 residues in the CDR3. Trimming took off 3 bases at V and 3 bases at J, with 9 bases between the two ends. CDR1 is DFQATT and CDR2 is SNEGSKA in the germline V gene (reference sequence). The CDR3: CSARNRIYNEQFF. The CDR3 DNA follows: TGCAGTGCTAGGAACAGGATCTACAATGAGCAGTTCTTC.

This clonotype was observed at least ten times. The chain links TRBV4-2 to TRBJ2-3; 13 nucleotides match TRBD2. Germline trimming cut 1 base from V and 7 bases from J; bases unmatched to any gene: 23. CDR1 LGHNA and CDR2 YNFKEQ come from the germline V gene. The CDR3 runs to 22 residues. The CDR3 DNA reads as TGTGCCAGCAGCCAAGCGGGCTTGACTAGCGGGGGGCCGTATTCCCGCCCCAATACGCAGTATTTT. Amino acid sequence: CASSQAGLTSGGPYSRPNTQYF.

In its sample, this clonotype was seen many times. The CDR3 DNA reads as TGCAGCGTGGAGGAGTTGCGTGAGCAGTACTTC. It yields the protein CSVEELREQYF. This chain joins TRBV29-1 and TRBJ2-7; maybe TRBD2 (5 bases). V was shortened by 6 bases and J by 7 bases, with 13 bases between the two germline ends. CDR3 length: 11 residues. Germline assignment: CDR1 SQVTM and CDR2 ANQGSEA.

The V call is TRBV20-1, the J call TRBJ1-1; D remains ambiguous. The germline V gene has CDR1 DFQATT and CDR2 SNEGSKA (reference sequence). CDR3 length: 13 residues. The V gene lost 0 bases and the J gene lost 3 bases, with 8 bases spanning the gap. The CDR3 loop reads CSAREDGDTEAFF. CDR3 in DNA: TGCAGTGCTAGAGAGGACGGTGACACTGAAGCTTTCTTT.

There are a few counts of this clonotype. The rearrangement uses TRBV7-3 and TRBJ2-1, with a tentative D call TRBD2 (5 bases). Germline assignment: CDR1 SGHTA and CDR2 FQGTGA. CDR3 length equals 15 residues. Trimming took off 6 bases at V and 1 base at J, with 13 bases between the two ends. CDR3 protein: CASRSDSGSYNEQFF. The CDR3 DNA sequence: TGTGCCAGCAGATCCGACTCGGGATCCTACAATGAGCAGTTCTTC.

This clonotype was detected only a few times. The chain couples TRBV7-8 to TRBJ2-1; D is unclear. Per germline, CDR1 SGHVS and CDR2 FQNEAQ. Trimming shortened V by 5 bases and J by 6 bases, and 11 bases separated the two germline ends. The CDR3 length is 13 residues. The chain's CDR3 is CASSPHLANEQFF. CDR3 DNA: TGTGCCAGCAGCCCGCATTTGGCCAATGAGCAGTTCTTC.

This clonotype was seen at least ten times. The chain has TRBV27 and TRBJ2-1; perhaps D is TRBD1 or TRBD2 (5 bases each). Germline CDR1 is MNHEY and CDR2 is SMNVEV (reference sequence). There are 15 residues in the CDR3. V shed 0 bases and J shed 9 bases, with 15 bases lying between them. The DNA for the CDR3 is TGTGCCAGCAGTTTATCGGGGGTCCTCAGTGGTGAGCAGTTCTTC. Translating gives CASSLSGVLSGEQFF.

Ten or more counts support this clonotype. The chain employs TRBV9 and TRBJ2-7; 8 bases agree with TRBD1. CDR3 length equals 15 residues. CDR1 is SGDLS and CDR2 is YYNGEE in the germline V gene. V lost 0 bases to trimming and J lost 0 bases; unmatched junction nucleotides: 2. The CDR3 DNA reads TGTGCCAGCAGCGTAGGGGACAGGTACTCCTACGAGCAGTACTTC. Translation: CASSVGDRYSYEQYF.

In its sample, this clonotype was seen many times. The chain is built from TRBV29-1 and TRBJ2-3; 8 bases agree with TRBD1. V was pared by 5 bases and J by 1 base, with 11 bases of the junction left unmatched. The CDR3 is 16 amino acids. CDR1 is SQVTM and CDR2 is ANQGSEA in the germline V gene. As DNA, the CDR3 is TGCAGCGTTCGGTTTCTTGAGACAGGGGGCACAGATACGCAGTATTTT. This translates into CSVRFLETGGTDTQYF.

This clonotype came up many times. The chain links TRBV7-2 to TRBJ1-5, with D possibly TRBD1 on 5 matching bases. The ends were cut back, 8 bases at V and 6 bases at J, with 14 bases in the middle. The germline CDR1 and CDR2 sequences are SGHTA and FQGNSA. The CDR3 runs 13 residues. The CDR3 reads CASSPRGGQPQHF. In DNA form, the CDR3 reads TGTGCCAGCTCACCACGGGGGGGTCAGCCCCAGCATTTT.

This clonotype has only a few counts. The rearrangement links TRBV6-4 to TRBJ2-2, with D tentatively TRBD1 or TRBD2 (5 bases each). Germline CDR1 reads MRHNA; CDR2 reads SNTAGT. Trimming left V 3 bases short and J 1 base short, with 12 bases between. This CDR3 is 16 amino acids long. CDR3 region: CASSDIGGRNTGELFF. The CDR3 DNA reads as TGTGCCAGCAGTGATATTGGGGGAAGGAACACCGGGGAGCTGTTTTTT.

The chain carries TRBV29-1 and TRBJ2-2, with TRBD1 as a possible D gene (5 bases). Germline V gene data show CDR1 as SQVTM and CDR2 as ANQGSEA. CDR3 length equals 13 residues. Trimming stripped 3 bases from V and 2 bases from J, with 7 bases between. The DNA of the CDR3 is TGCAGCGTTGATACAGGAAACACCGGGGAGCTGTTTTTT. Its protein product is CSVDTGNTGELFF.

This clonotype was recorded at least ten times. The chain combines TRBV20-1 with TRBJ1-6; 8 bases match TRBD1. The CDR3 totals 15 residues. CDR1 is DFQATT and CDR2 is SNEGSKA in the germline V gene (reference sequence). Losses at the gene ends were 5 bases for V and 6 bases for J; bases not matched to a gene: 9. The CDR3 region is CSASTQGAGNSPLHF. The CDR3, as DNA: TGCAGTGCTTCCACTCAGGGGGCAGGTAATTCACCCCTCCACTTT.

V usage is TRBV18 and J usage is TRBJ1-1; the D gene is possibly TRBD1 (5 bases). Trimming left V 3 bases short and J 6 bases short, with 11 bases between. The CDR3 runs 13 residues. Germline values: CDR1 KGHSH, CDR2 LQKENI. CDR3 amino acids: CASSPSTGPEAFF. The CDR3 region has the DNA TGTGCCAGCTCACCGTCCACAGGCCCTGAAGCTTTCTTT. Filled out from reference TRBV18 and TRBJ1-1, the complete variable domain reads NAGVMQNPRHLVRRRGQEARLRCSPMKGHSHVYWYRQLPEEGLKFMVYLQKENIIDESGMPKERFSAEFPKEGPSILRIQQVVRGDSAAYFCASSPSTGPEAFFGQGTRLTVV.

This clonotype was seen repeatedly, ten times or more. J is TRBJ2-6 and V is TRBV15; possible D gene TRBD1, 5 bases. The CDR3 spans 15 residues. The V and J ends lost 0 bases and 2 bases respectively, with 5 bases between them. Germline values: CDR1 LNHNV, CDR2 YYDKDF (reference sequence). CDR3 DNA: TGTGCCACCAGCAGAGACAGGGCTGGGGCCAACGTCCTGACTTTC. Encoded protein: CATSRDRAGANVLTF.

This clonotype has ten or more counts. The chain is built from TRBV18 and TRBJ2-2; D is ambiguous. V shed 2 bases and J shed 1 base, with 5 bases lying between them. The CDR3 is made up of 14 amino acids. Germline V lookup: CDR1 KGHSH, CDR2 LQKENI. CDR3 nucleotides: TGTGCCAGCTCACCAGGGATGAACACCGGGGAGCTGTTTTTT. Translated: CASSPGMNTGELFF.